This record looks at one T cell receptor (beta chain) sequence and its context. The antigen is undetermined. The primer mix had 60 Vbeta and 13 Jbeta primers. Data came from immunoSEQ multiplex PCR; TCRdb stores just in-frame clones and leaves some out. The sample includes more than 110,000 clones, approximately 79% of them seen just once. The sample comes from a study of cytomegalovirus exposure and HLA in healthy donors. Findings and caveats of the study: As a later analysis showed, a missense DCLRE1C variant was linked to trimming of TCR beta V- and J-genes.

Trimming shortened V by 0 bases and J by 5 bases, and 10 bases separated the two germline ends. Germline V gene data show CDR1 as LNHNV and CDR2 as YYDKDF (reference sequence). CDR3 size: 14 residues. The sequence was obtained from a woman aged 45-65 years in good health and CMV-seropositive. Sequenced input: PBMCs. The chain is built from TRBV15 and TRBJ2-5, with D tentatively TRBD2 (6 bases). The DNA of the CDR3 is TGTGCCACCAGCAGAGATGAGGCGGGGGAGACCCAGTACTTC. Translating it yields CATSRDEAGETQYF.